These T cell receptor beta chains were read from a single sample in a study of persistence of HIV-infected CD4 T cells. Their antigens remain unidentified. Assay: immunoSEQ multiplex PCR; the TCRdb copy retains only in-frame clones and omits some. Found here are 40,000 to 45,000 clones, 80% to 95% of them singletons; the top ten hold approximately 1.8%. The sample here was CD4+ T cells sorted from PBMCs after roughly 19-hour stimulation, taken from a patient who received antiretroviral therapy. The source of these receptors is an adult man with HIV who was CMV-seropositive. Each CDR3 is given with its conserved first and last residue. A D gene is named only where the DNA matches it firmly. Where a row states a size, it is once, few, many or the class of an expanded clone; other rows omit it.

D gene	V gene	clone size	J gene	CDR3 DNA	CDR3 protein
NA	TRBV15	NA	TRBJ1-3	TGTGCCGCCGCAAGGACAGTCTCTGGAAACACCATATATTTT	CAAARTVSGNTIYF
NA	TRBV7-9	NA	TRBJ1-2	TGTGCCAGCAGCTTATCATCCTATGGCTACACCTTC	CASSLSSYGYTF
TRBD1	TRBV27	NA	TRBJ1-5	TGTGCCAGCAGTGGCCGTCCAGGGGGGAATCAGCCCCAGCATTTT	CASSGRPGGNQPQHF
NA	TRBV5-1	NA	TRBJ2-7	TGCGCCAGCAGCTACGAGGGGCTCTACGAGCAGTACTTC	CASSYEGLYEQYF
TRBD2	TRBV25-1	NA	TRBJ2-1	TGTGCCAGCAGTGCTCAGCGGGGGGGCCGGTACAATGAGCAGTTCTTC	CASSAQRGGRYNEQFF
NA	TRBV14	NA	TRBJ1-3	TGTGCCAGCAGCTTAACAGGAAACACCATATATTTT	CASSLTGNTIYF
NA	TRBV25-1	NA	TRBJ2-7	TGTGCCAGCAGTGATCCAGGGACGAATTCCTACGAGCAGTACTTC	CASSDPGTNSYEQYF
NA	TRBV28	NA	TRBJ2-3	TGTGCCGTCCAAGAGCCCACCGGCCCAGATACGCAGTATTTT	CAVQEPTGPDTQYF
NA	TRBV7-2	NA	TRBJ1-2	TGTGCCAGCAGCTTACAGCAGGGCCCTAACTATGGCTACACCTTC	CASSLQQGPNYGYTF
NA	TRBV30	NA	TRBJ2-7	TGTGCCTGGAGTCCTCCGGGACGGTCCTACGAGCAGTACTTC	CAWSPPGRSYEQYF
TRBD2	TRBV2	once	TRBJ2-2	TGTGCCAGCAGGCCCTCTGGACTAGCGGGTGCCGGGGAGCTGTTTTTT	CASRPSGLAGAGELFF
NA	TRBV3-1/TRBV3-2	NA	TRBJ2-1	TGTGCCAGCAGCCAAGGACTGTCCGGGTACTACAATGAGCAGTTCTTC	CASSQGLSGYYNEQFF
NA	TRBV7-6	NA	TRBJ2-1	TGTGCCAGCAGCCCAACCCACGCCCGGGTCAATGAGCAGTTCTTC	CASSPTHARVNEQFF
TRBD1	TRBV9	NA	TRBJ1-1	TGTGCCAGCAGCGTAGGAGGGGGAGGGGGCAACACTGAAGCTTTCTTT	CASSVGGGGGNTEAFF
NA	TRBV5-1	NA	TRBJ2-3	TGCGCCAGCAGCTGGGGACTCCCCTCTAATACGCAGTATTTT	CASSWGLPSNTQYF
TRBD2	TRBV4-1	NA	TRBJ2-7	TGCGCCAGCAGCCATCCTGTAGCGGGGGGTTACGAGCAGTACTTC	CASSHPVAGGYEQYF
NA	TRBV6-6	NA	TRBJ2-7	TGTGCCTGCAATGGGGGGGCCTCGATATACGAGCAGTACTTC	CACNGGASIYEQYF
TRBD1	TRBV20-1	once	TRBJ2-7	TGCAGTGCTAGTGGGGACAGGGAGAACGAGCAGTACTTC	CSASGDRENEQYF
NA	TRBV18	NA	TRBJ2-7	TGTGCCAGCTCACGACGGACAGACTCCTACGAGCAGTACTTC	CASSRRTDSYEQYF
TRBD2	TRBV29-1	NA	TRBJ2-3	TGCAGCGTTGACGATTCTAGCGGGGTCACAGATACGCAGTATTTT	CSVDDSSGVTDTQYF
TRBD2	TRBV28	once	TRBJ2-2	TGTGCCAGCAGTAGCGGGACTAGTTTCTCCGGGGAGCTGTTTTTT	CASSSGTSFSGELFF
TRBD2	TRBV9	once	TRBJ2-2	TGTGCCAGCAGCGAGAGGACTAGCGGGGGGAGCGGGGAGCTGTTTTTT	CASSERTSGGSGELFF